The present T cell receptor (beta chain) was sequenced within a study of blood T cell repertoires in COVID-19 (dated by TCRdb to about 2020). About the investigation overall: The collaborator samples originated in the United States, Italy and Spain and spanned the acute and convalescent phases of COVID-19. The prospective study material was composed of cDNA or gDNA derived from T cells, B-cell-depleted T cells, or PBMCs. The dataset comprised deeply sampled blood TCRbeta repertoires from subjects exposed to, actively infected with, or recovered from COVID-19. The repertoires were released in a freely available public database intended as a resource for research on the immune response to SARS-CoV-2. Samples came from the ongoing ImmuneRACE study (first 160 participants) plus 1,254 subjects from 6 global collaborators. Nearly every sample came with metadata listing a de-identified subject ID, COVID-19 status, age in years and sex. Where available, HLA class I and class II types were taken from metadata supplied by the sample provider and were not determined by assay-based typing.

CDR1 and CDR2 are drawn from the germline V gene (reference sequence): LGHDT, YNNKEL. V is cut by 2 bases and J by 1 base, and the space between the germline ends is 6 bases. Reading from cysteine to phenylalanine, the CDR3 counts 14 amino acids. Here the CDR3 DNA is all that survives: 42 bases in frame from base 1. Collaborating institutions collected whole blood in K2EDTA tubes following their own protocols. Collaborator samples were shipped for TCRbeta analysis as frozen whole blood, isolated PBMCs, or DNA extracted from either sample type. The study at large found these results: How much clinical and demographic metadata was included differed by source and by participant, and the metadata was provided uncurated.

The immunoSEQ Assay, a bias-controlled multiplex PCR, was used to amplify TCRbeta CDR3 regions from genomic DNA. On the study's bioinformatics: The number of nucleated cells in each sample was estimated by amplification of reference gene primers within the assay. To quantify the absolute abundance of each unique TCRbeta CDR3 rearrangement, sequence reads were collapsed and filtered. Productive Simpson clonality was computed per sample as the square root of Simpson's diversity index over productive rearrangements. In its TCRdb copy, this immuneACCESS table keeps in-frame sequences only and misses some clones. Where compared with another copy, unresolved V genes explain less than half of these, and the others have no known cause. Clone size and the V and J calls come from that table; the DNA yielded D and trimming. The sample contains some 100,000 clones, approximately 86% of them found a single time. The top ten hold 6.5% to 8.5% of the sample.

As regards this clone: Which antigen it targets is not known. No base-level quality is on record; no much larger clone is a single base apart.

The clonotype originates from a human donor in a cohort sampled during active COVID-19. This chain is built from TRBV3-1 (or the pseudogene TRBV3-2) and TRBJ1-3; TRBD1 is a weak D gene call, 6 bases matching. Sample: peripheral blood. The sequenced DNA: TGTGCCAGCAGCCAAACAGGGTCTGGAAACACCATATATTTT. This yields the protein CASSQTGSGNTIYF.